Following are 3 T cell receptor beta chains from one sample sequenced in a study of CD8 T cells in ankylosing spondylitis. Study-level findings and limits: Roughly eight highly homologous variants made up a TCR beta motif that seemed to typify ankylosing spondylitis blood.

Their antigens remain unidentified. TCRdb redid the calling of the 5' RACE reads with MiXCR, one entry per CDR3 protein. This table holds 300,000 to 400,000 distinct CDR3 sequences, about 22% found once. What was sequenced was blood, either unsorted or a sorted T cell fraction (not recorded which). These receptor sequences come from a male donor with ankylosing spondylitis.

The CDR3 reads CASSQTHGETQYF. The CDR3 DNA follows: TGTGCCAGCAGCCAAACCCACGGAGAGACCCAGTACTTC. This chain joins TRBV5-5 and TRBJ2-5; D gene ambiguous. CDR1 and CDR2 (germline): SGHKS, YYEKEE (reference sequence). The CDR3 covers 13 residues. Trimming left V 4 bases short and J 4 bases short, with 11 bases between.

This clonotype was observed many times. The gene calls are TRBV10-3 and TRBJ1-2, with unresolved D. The length of the CDR3 is 17 residues. Germline V gives CDR1 ENHRY, CDR2 SYGVKD. Trimming removed 0 bases at V and 5 bases at J, with 19 bases between. The CDR3 reads CAISESIIGRPGYGYTF. The DNA of the CDR3 is TGTGCCATCAGTGAGTCGATTATCGGGAGGCCAGGATATGGCTACACCTTC.

This clonotype was detected only a few times. The CDR3 region is CASSPAGGSNQPQHF. The CDR3 DNA reads as TGTGCCAGCAGCCCAGCCGGGGGCAGTAATCAGCCCCAGCATTTT. This chain links TRBV7-3 with TRBJ1-5; D is possibly TRBD1 (6 bases). Trimming left V 5 bases short and J 4 bases short, with 15 bases between. This CDR3 is built from 15 residues. Germline V gene data show CDR1 as SGHTA and CDR2 as FQGTGA. Full variable domain (missing parts from reference TRBV7-3 and TRBJ1-5): GAGVSQTPSNKVTEKGKYVELRCDPISGHTALYWYRQSLGQGPEFLIYFQGTGAADDSGLPNDRFFAVRPEGSVSTLKIQRTERGDSAVYLCASSPAGGSNQPQHFGDGTRLSIL.